The present entry profiles one T cell receptor beta chain with its context. This sample stems from a study of blood T cell repertoires in COVID-19. On the study more broadly: Material from acute and convalescent COVID-19 was sourced from the United States, Italy and Spain. PBMCs, B-cell-depleted T cells, or T cells were the source of the cDNA or gDNA that made up the material.

In the original workflow: Researchers report that nucleated cell counts were estimated from reference gene primer amplification. The protocol was immunoSEQ multiplex PCR, while the TCRdb copy is restricted to in-frame clones and leaves out a portion. That table supplies the V and J calls and clone size; D and trimming were determined from the DNA. Among some 190,000 clones, approximately 85% were seen once, and the ten largest hold 9.5% to 12%. V lost 0 bases to trimming and J lost 4 bases, with 12 bases between them. The CDR3 has 15 residues. CDR1 is MNHNS and CDR2 is SASEGT in the germline V gene. This rearrangement joins TRBV6-1 to TRBJ1-2; D perhaps matches TRBD1 (5 bases). Sequenced material: peripheral blood. This receptor was taken from a human donor with active or convalescent COVID-19. The donor label of this sample is uncertain. The CDR3: CASSEAATGPYGYTF. The DNA of the CDR3 is TGTGCCAGCAGTGAAGCTGCAACAGGCCCCTATGGCTACACCTTC.